The T cell receptor beta chain under discussion was sequenced for a study of CD8 T cells in Susac syndrome. The sequenced target, TCR beta, came from blood CD8+ and CD4+ T cells. While serving as controls, healthy donors were matched for age and sex. Reverse transcription of roughly 0.45 to 1 ug RNA was carried out with random hexamers. TCR beta CDR3 was amplified by immunoSEQ multiplex PCR. This amplification extended across 54 Vbeta and 13 Jbeta segments. Using its own MiXCR run on the immunoSEQ multiplex PCR reads, TCRdb lists one record per CDR3 protein. The sample holds over 95,000 distinct CDR3 sequences; around 92% are singletons and the top ten take 0.12%. This clonotype originated in a human donor in good health. Specimen: CD8+ T cells from PBMCs.

For the CDR3, the DNA is TGCGCCAGCAGCCAATTCGTTACAGGTGGCAAAGGTTCACCCCTCCACTTT. This encodes CASSQFVTGGKGSPLHF. The chain recombines TRBV4-1 with TRBJ1-6; tentatively, D is TRBD1 (5 bases). The CDR3 consists of 17 residues. Trimming stripped 2 bases from V and 9 bases from J, with 20 bases between. The germline V gene encodes CDR1 MGHRA and CDR2 YSYEKL.